The 14 T cell receptor beta chains given below trace back to one sample, sequenced in a study of technical replicates of blood from a few donors. The assay was immunoSEQ multiplex PCR, and TCRdb's table has in-frame clones only and misses some. In the table there are tens of thousands of clones, 90% to 95% of which are singletons. The sample comprised T cells isolated from PBMCs. Receptors originate from a human donor in good health.

V is TRBV6-5 and J is TRBJ2-5; no clear D gene. The CDR3 extends over 11 amino acids. CDR1 and CDR2 from the germline V gene are MNHEY and SVGAGI. V lost 6 bases and J 5 bases, leaving 7 bases between the germline ends. The CDR3 DNA is TGTGCCAGCAGCCTCAGGGAGACCCAGTACTTC. It yields the protein CASSLRETQYF.

This chain connects TRBV25-1 to TRBJ1-2; 8 bases align to TRBD1. Germline loops: CDR1 MGHDK, CDR2 SYGVNS. The CDR3 covers 15 residues. Unmatched junction bases numbered 9, after V lost 4 bases and J lost 5 bases. This chain's CDR3 is CASSGQGRPGYGYTF. The CDR3 DNA is TGTGCCAGCAGTGGACAGGGGCGACCTGGATATGGCTACACCTTC.

CDR3 in amino acids: CASSLSLAVGELFF. The DNA for the CDR3 is TGTGCCAGCAGTTTAAGCCTAGCCGTAGGGGAGCTGTTTTTT. The chain has TRBV28 and TRBJ2-2; TRBD2 might be the D (5 bases). CDR1 and CDR2 from the germline V gene are MDHEN and SYDVKM. This CDR3 is built from 14 residues. Between the trimmed V and J ends, which lost 2 bases and 8 bases, there was a span of 12 bases.

The rearrangement joins TRBV4-1 to TRBJ1-4; D is perhaps TRBD1 (6 bases). The germline V gene has CDR1 MGHRA and CDR2 YSYEKL. V dropped 3 bases and J dropped 0 bases, with 8 bases sitting between them. The CDR3 consists of 15 residues. CDR3 sequence: CASSQRQATNEKLFF. The DNA for the CDR3 is TGCGCCAGCAGCCAGAGACAGGCAACTAATGAAAAACTGTTTTTT.

The chain links TRBV2 to TRBJ2-3; TRBD2 aligns across 7 bases. Per germline, CDR1 SNHLY and CDR2 FYNNEI. CDR3 length: 14 residues. Trimming at V came to 10 bases and at J to 6 bases, leaving 13 bases not matched to a gene. The CDR3: CATFASGLPDTQYF. The CDR3 bases are TGTGCCACCTTTGCTAGCGGACTGCCGGATACGCAGTATTTT.

V and J are TRBV2 and TRBJ2-3; no reliable D call. The CDR3 consists of 13 residues. Germline V gives CDR1 SNHLY, CDR2 FYNNEI. V dropped 4 bases and J dropped 0 bases, with 5 bases sitting between them. The CDR3 is CASSARSTDTQYF. In nucleotides, the CDR3 is TGTGCCAGCAGTGCCCGGAGCACAGATACGCAGTATTTT.

The chain has TRBV18 and TRBJ2-1; TRBD2 aligns across 7 bases. The length of the CDR3 is 16 residues. Germline V lookup: CDR1 KGHSH, CDR2 LQKENI. V lost 6 bases to trimming and J lost 7 bases; unmatched junction nucleotides: 15. For the CDR3, the DNA is TGTGCCAGCTCCGAGACTGAGACTAGCTATATAAATGAGCAGTTCTTC. It specifies CASSETETSYINEQFF.

J is TRBJ2-5 and V is TRBV9; maybe TRBD1 (6 bases). The germline V gene has CDR1 SGDLS and CDR2 YYNGEE. The CDR3 extends over 15 amino acids. Between the trimmed V and J ends, which lost 3 bases and 0 bases, there was a span of 12 bases. Here the CDR3 reads CASSGDTMYQETQYF. The CDR3 DNA reads TGTGCCAGCAGCGGGGACACAATGTACCAAGAGACCCAGTACTTC.

This rearrangement joins TRBV30 to TRBJ2-7, with 10 bases aligning to TRBD1. Germline V gene data show CDR1 as GTSNPN and CDR2 as SVGIG (reference sequence). The ends lost 3 bases at V and 5 bases at J; junction bases unmatched: 7. This CDR3 spans 14 amino acids. CDR3 sequence: CAWSSGTGEDEQYF. In nucleotides, the CDR3 is TGTGCCTGGAGCTCCGGGACAGGGGAAGACGAGCAGTACTTC. Filled out from reference TRBV30 and TRBJ2-7, the complete variable domain reads SQTIHQWPATLVQPVGSPLSLECTVEGTSNPNLYWYRQAAGRGLQLLFYSVGIGQISSEVPQNLSASRPQDRQFILSSKKLLLSDSGFYLCAWSSGTGEDEQYFGPGTRLTVT.

This clone has a single count. The chain is built from TRBV5-1 and TRBJ2-7; D gene ambiguous. The CDR3 is made up of 12 amino acids. V lost 2 bases to trimming and J lost 5 bases, with 8 bases between them. Germline V gene data show CDR1 as SGHRS and CDR2 as YFSETQ. The chain's CDR3 is CASSLPGDEQYF. For the CDR3, the DNA is TGCGCCAGCAGCTTACCAGGCGACGAGCAGTACTTC.

Details on this clone: Mismatch with germline at one junction end may stem from a read error. V gene TRBV4-2 combines with J gene TRBJ1-1; 8 bases agree with TRBD1. The CDR3 runs to 16 residues. Germline loops: CDR1 LGHNA, CDR2 YNFKEQ. The CDR3, as DNA: TGTGCCAGCAGCCAATTCAGACGACAGGGGAACGCTGAAGCTTTCTTT. Translation: CASSQFRRQGNAEAFF.

The genes are TRBV4-1 and TRBJ2-7; possibly TRBD1 for D (5 bases). This CDR3 has 17 residues. Germline CDR1 is MGHRA and CDR2 is YSYEKL. The germline V and J ends were trimmed by 0 bases and 7 bases, with 22 bases remaining between them. The chain's CDR3 is CASSQEVQGSTLLEQYF. The CDR3 DNA follows: TGCGCCAGCAGCCAAGAGGTGCAGGGTTCGACACTTTTGGAGCAGTACTTC.

The chain carries TRBV10-3 and TRBJ2-7, with TRBD2 matching over 13 bases. The germline gives CDR1 ENHRY, CDR2 SYGVKD. The CDR3 contains 19 residues. V lost 4 bases and J lost 4; bases outside the gene matches: 16. The CDR3 reads CAISGGDGTSGKGIYEQYF. The CDR3 region has the DNA TGTGCCATCAGTGGAGGTGACGGGACTAGCGGGAAAGGAATTTACGAGCAGTACTTC.

V usage is TRBV6-5 and J usage is TRBJ2-5; 7 bases map to TRBD2. Germline values: CDR1 MNHEY, CDR2 SVGAGI. The V gene end was trimmed by 3 bases and the J gene end by 4 bases; junction bases not matched to a gene: 11. CDR3 size: 16 residues. In DNA, the CDR3 is TGTGCCAGCAGTTATTTAAGGGAGGGCCCTGGAGAGACCCAGTACTTC. Its protein is CASSYLREGPGETQYF.